This T cell receptor (beta chain) was recovered during a study of cytomegalovirus exposure and HLA in healthy donors. Regarding the study as a whole: The classifier reportedly diagnosed cytomegalovirus status with high specificity and sensitivity. Apparent HLA restriction characterized most CMV-associated TCR beta chains in a later analysis. Reports state that TCR beta sequences accurately predicted most subjects' HLA-A and HLA-B alleles.

A multiplex PCR was run with 60 Vbeta primers and 13 Jbeta primers. Profiled with immunoSEQ multiplex PCR; TCRdb holds only in-frame clones, not every one. This sample carries 110,000 to 150,000 clones, about 80% of them seen once, and the ten largest clones take roughly 9.7%. The V segment lost 7 bases and the J segment 1 base; nucleotides outside the gene matches: 10. This CDR3 contains 15 residues. Germline V gene sequence: CDR1 SGHRS, CDR2 YFSETQ. Concerning this clone: Its antigen is currently unknown.

The sequence was obtained from a woman aged 55-69 years in good health and CMV-seropositive. Sequenced sample: PBMCs. The chain carries TRBV5-1 and TRBJ1-1, with 7 bases lining up with TRBD1. The CDR3 region has the DNA TGCGCCAGCCAGGTCCTGACAGGGTCGAACACTGAAGCTTTCTTT. Encoded protein: CASQVLTGSNTEAFF. Full variable domain (outside the CDR3, taken from reference TRBV5-1 and TRBJ1-1): KAGVTQTPRYLIKTRGQQVTLSCSPISGHRSVSWYQQTPGQGLQFLFEYFSETQRNKGNFPGRFSGRQFSNSRSEMNVSTLELGDSALYLCASQVLTGSNTEAFFGQGTRLTVV.